The present entry profiles one TCR beta chain with its context. This clonotype showed up just a few times. This clone's antigen is unknown. No base qualities exist here, and no much larger clone lies one base off it. A library prepared for alpha chains yielded this beta chain as an off-target read; its size is of little meaning. The data stem from a study of spatial heterogeneity in lung cancer (dated by TCRdb to the late 2010s). In terms of the full investigation: More beta-chain than alpha-chain transcripts were consistently detected, likely reflecting higher beta-chain transcript abundance. In non-small cell lung cancer, the study made a quantitative comparison of TCR alpha and beta repertoires among multiple tumor regions, matched nontumor lung and blood. In the raw uncorrected reads, each unique combination of TCR and UMI appeared on average more than ten times. Nonsynonymous mutation counts, determined by whole-exome sequencing of tumor tissue, were related to features of the TCR repertoire. Both alpha and beta chains were TCR-sequenced in samples taken at surgery, namely 220 tumor regions, 64 matched nontumor lung samples and 50 to 60 PBMC samples.

This specimen's time point label, interpreted: sample taken at primary tumor resection. Whole RNA extracted from tumor and nontumor lung tissue, or from cryopreserved PBMC samples, was used for TCR sequencing without cell sorting. Samples were obtained from over 70 patients with early-stage, untreated non-small cell lung cancer from the lung TRACERx cohort. Only patients with enough RNA available from two or more tumor regions were chosen for TCR sequencing. The CDR3 numbers 15 residues from cysteine through phenylalanine. Only the CDR3 DNA stays, 45 bases, in frame from base 1. CDR1 MNHEY and CDR2 SVGAGI were looked up in the germline V gene. Trimming takes 5 bases from V and 4 bases from J, and the germline ends sit 15 bases apart. Library creation used 5' RACE. These reads were obtained on a NextSeq 500. To allow correction of PCR and sequencing errors, the TCR library protocol tagged every TCR cDNA molecule with a unique molecular identifier. Processing in the source paper ran as follows. TCR identification, UMI-based error correction and CDR3 extraction were performed with Decombinator tools. Expanded TCRs were defined as those above a frequency of 2 per 1,000, corresponding to the top 1% of the tumor frequency distribution. Each repertoire was subsampled 100 times to 5,000 TCRs, after which Renyi diversity was computed with the R vegan package. To build CDR3 similarity networks, amino acid triplet string-kernel similarity was used, and CDR3s were connected when their pairwise similarity was above 0.82. TCRdb reanalyzed the raw reads on its own, using fastp at Q25 for trimming and MiXCR for clone calling, and kept in-frame beta chains. Here each entry gathers all rows of one CDR3 protein and keeps the most common genes and DNA. TCRdb's processing, not the study's, gives the V and J calls here. The sample has roughly 7,000 distinct CDR3 sequences on record, approximately 6.8% of them singletons. Around four fifths of the sample lies in the top ten.

Study-wide conclusions, independent of this receptor: Ubiquitous expanded tumor TCRs were found in blood more often at tumor resection than at routine follow-up. Additional single-cell paired TCR alpha and beta sequencing was considered necessary to confirm, at a functional level, the hypothesis that regional TCRs recognize regional mutations.

The specimen comprised PBMCs, sampled at surgery. The receptor chain draws on TRBV6-5 and TRBJ1-3; the D gene assignment is ambiguous. This clonotype was sampled from a male donor with early-stage non-small cell lung cancer. The CDR3 protein is CASSPLAVEGNTIYF. The bases read TGTGCCAGCAGTCCTTTGGCGGTGGAAGGAAACACCATATATTTT.